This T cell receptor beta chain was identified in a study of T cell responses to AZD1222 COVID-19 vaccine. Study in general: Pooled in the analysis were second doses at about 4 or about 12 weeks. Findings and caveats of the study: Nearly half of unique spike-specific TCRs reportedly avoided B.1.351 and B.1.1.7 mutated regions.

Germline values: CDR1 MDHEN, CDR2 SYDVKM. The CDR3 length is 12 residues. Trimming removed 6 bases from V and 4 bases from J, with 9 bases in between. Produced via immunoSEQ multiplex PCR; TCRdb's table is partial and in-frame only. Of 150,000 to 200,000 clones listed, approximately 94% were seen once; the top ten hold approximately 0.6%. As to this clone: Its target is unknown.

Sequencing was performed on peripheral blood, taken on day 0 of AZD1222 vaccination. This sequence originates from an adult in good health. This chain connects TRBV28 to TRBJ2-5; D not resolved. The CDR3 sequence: CASRRQGETQYF. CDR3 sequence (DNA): TGTGCCAGCAGAAGGCAAGGAGAGACCCAGTACTTC.